This T cell receptor beta chain was documented in a study of long-term antiretroviral therapy in people with HIV. Survey-level immunoSEQ v3.0 assays were run. TCRdb's table, derived via immunoSEQ multiplex PCR, lists solely in-frame clones and lacks some. The sample lists about 28,000 clones; less than 90% were seen once. CDR3 length equals 15 residues. The germline CDR1 and CDR2 sequences are SEHNR and FQNEAQ (reference sequence). The V segment lost 1 base and the J segment 6 bases; nucleotides outside the gene matches: 3. The sequenced sample was unsorted PBMCs, obtained 0.4 years after starting antiretroviral therapy. The chain employs TRBV7-9 and TRBJ2-1; 10 bases map to TRBD2. The TCR originated in a man younger than 35 with HIV. DNA of the CDR3: TGTGCCAGCAGCTTAGGAGCGGGAGGGCTCAATGAGCAGTTCTTC. Translated, it gives CASSLGAGGLNEQFF. The whole variable domain, filled in from reference TRBV7-9 and TRBJ2-1, reads DTGVSQNPRHKITKRGQNVTFRCDPISEHNRLYWYRQTLGQGPEFLTYFQNEAQLEKSRLLSDRFSAERPKGSFSTLEIQRTEQGDSAMYLCASSLGAGGLNEQFFGPGTRLTVL.